These 3 T cell receptor beta chains were sequenced from one sample in a study of tumor and adjacent non-tumor tissue in lung cancer. RNA was extracted from bulk tissue without any cell sorting. The library came from three nested PCR rounds adapted from ARM-PCR protocols. A single record per CDR3 protein comes from TCRdb applying MiXCR to the multiplex PCR reads. This table holds roughly 65,000 distinct CDR3 sequences, 55% to 75% found once. Source material: lung tumor tissue. These receptors came from a man in his fifties or sixties with non-small cell lung cancer.

As to this clonotype: Possible read error: a much larger clone is one base away. The genes are TRBV30 and TRBJ2-1, with 7 bases aligning to TRBD2. CDR1 and CDR2 from the germline V gene are GTSNPN and SVGIG (reference sequence). The CDR3 has 14 amino acids. The CDR3 spells CARSGAGESNEQFF. The CDR3 DNA reads TGTGCCAGGAGTGGTGCGGGAGAGAGCAATGAGCAGTTCTTC.

A note on this clonotype: At one boundary the junction diverges from the germline segment, which might be a read error. The chain combines TRBV5-5 with TRBJ2-2; either TRBD1 or TRBD2 may fit D (5 bases each). Germline V gene sequence: CDR1 SGHKS, CDR2 YYEKEE (reference sequence). The CDR3 loop spans 15 amino acids. The CDR3 nucleotides read TGTGCCAGCACCTTGACAGCGAGGGTCACCGGGGAGCTGTTTTTT. Its protein is CASTLTARVTGELFF. Based on the CDR3 plus reference TRBV5-5 and TRBJ2-2, the full variable domain is DAGVTQSPTHLIKTRGQQVTLRCSPISGHKSVSWYQQVLGQGPQFIFQYYEKEERGRGNFPDRFSARQFPNYSSELNVNALLLGDSALYLCASTLTARVTGELFFGEGSRLTVL.

As regards this clonotype: Since the CDR3 does not end with the conserved phenylalanine or tryptophan, this likely comes from a read error. The V and J genes are TRBV11-3 and TRBJ2-1; 8 nucleotides line up with TRBD2. Germline CDR1 SGHNT, CDR2 YENEEA. The CDR3 sequence is 15 residues long. J gave up 6 bases and V 8 bases, and 12 bases lay outside the gene matches. As DNA, the CDR3 is TGTGCCAGCGGCCTAGCGGGCCAGGCAGTCAATGAGCAGTTCTCC. Its protein product is CASGLAGQAVNEQFS.